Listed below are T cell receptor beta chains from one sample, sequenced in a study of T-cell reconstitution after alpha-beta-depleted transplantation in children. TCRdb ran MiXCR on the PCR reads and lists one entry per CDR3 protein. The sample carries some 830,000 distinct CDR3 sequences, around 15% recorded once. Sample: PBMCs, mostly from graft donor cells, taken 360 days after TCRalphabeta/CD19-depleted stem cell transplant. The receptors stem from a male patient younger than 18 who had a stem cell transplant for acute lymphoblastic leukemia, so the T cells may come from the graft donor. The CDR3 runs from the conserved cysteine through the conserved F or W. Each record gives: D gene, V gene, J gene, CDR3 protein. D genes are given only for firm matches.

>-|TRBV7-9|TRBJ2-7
CASSLKWEQYF
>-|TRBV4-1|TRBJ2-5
CASSHSGEETQYF
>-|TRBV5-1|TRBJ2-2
CASSLSGHYTGELFF
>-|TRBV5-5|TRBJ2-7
CASSPAGVTLTYEQYF
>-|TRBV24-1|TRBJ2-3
CATSDFSPGVTQYF
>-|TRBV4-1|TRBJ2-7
CASSQPYDRTSYEQYF
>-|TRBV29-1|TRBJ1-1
CSVEDGRLGGITEAFF
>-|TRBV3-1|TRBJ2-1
CACSQSSGAYNEQFF
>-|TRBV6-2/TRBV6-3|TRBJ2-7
CASSRDSSLSYEQYF
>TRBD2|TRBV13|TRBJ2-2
CATELAGNTGELFF
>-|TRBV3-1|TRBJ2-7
CASRGARSSYEQYF
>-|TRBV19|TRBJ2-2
CASSWGLVTGELFF
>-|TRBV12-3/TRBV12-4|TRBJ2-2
CASSPAGPKRGELFF
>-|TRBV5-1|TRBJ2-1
CASSLSSGYNEQFF
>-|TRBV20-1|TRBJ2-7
CSATRPEGIYEQYF
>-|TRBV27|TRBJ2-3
CASSSGDGTDTQYF
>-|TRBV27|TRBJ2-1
CASSFIGNEQFF
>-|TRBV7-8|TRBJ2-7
CASSFDRFSSYEQYF
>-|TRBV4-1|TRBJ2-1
CASSRGLSANEQFF
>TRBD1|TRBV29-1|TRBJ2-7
CSVETGGYEQYF
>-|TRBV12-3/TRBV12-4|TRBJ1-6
CASSQQSQIYNSPLHF
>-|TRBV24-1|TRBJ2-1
CATSDARLRGDNEQFF
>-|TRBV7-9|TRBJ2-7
CASSLGIREQYF
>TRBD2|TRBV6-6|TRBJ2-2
CASNRGTNTGELFF
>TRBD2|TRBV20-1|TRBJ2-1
CSAATSGIIYNEQFF
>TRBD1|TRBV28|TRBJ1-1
CASSEFRQGWNAEAFF
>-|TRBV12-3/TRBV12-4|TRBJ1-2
CASSIASPKGYTF
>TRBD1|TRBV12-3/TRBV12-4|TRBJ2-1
CASSRPQGGVEQFF
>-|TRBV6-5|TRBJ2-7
CASSYSVGYLTSYEQYF
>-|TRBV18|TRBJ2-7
CASSPNPTRGRSYEQYF
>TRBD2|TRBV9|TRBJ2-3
CASSVDTSGLSTDTQYF
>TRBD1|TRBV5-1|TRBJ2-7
CASSQGVPGEQYF
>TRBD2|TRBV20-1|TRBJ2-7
CSASPGGYQTANYEQYF
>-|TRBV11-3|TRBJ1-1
CASSQGLDTEAFF
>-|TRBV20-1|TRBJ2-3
CSARVVQLRTDTQYF
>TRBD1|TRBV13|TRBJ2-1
CASSYGQGPGNEQFF
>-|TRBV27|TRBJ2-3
CASSPLVVRTDTQYF
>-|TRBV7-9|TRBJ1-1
CASSLGALVAFF
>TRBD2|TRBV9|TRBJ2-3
CASSAHQRGSPSTDTQYF
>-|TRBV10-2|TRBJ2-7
CASSEVRLRGREYEQYF
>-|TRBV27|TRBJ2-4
CASSQDGIAKNIQYF
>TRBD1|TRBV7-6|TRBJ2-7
CASSLTRTGFTYEQYF
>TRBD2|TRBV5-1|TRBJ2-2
CASSLIAGGSTGELFF
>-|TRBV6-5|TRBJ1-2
CASSWGASHGYTF
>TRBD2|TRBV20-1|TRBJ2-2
CSASRGTSGMSTGELFF
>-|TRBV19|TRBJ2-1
CASSNDGVWHEQFF